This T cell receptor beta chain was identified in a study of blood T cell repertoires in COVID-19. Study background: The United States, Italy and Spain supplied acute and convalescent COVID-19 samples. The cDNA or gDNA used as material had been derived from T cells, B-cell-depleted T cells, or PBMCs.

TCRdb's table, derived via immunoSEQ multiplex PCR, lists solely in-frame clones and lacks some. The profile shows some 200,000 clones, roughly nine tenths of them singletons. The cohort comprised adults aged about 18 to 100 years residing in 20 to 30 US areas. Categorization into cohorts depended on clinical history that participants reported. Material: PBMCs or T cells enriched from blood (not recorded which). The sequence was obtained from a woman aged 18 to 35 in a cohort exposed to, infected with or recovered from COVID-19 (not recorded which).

This chain's CDR3 is CASSPPGGGHTDTQYF. The CDR3 region has the DNA TGTGCCAGCAGCCCTCCCGGCGGGGGTCACACAGATACGCAGTATTTT. The chain has TRBV7-9 and TRBJ2-3, with TRBD2 identical over 7 bases. The CDR3 is 16 amino acids. V trimming: 5 bases; J trimming: 2 bases; junction bases outside the gene matches: 10. The germline gives CDR1 SEHNR, CDR2 FQNEAQ (reference sequence).